This T cell receptor (beta chain) originates from a study of beta chain features in type 1 diabetes. Study context: All samples combined gave under 110,000,000 sorted cells for examination.

By way of CD45RO/CCR7/CD25/CD127/CD95/CD27, the CD4+ regulatory, stem cell-like memory, central memory and naive cells were sorted. Without exception, sorted populations had purity beyond 95%. A note on this clone: What it binds is unknown.

General study results and limits: Since sequencing was performed on cDNA, cells with high TCR expression could be over-represented.

Every bit of the isolated RNA underwent reverse transcription, so sequencing read expressed TCRB transcripts. Clones were sequenced by immunoSEQ multiplex PCR, and TCRdb holds only the in-frame ones, with some missing. The sample gives some 230,000 clones, around 10% of which show up once; about 0.037% is in the top ten. The sequenced material came from naive CD4+ T cells from blood. The TCR sequence derives from a woman aged 18-35 years in good health.

The CDR3 loop reads CASSSPTGPKAFF. As DNA, the CDR3 is TGCGCCAGCAGCTCCCCGACAGGTCCAAAAGCTTTCTTT. The rearrangement joins TRBV4-1 to TRBJ1-1; possible D gene TRBD1, 6 bases. The CDR3 spans 13 residues. Trimming took 5 bases from V and 9 from J, leaving 16 bases between them. Germline V lookup: CDR1 MGHRA, CDR2 YSYEKL.